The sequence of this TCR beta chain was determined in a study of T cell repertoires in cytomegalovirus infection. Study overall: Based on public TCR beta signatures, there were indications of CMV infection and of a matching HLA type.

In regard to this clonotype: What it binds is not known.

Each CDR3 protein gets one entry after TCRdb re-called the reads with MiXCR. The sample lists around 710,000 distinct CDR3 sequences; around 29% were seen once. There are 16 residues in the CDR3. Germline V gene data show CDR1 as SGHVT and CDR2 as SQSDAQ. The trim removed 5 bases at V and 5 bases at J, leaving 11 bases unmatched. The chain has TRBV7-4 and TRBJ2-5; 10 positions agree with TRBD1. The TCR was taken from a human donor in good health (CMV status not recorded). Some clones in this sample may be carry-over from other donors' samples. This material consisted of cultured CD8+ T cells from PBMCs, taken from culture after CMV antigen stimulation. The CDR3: CASSPQTGGDWETQYF. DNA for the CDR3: TGTGCCAGCAGCCCTCAGACAGGGGGCGATTGGGAGACCCAGTACTTC.